The 20 T cell receptor beta chains given below trace back to one sample, sequenced in a study of vaccination effects on CD4 cells after COVID-19. Some clones are missing from TCRdb's copy, which holds only in-frame ones; the method was immunoSEQ multiplex PCR. The sample shows approximately 31,000 clones, roughly 81% of them seen only once. The culture ran for 9 to 11 days, and then CD4+ T cells were isolated. Participants were given two doses of BNT162b2 or mRNA-1273 vaccine. No antigen is known for these receptors. This sample comprised CD4+ T cells from PBMCs cultured without peptide, obtained after COVID-19 vaccination. The receptors shown here come from a human donor who received a COVID-19 vaccine.

V and J are TRBV6-1 and TRBJ2-7; the match to TRBD2 covers 8 bases. V lost 1 base and J lost 3; bases outside the gene matches: 8. The CDR3 covers 16 residues. The germline CDR1 and CDR2 sequences are MNHNS and SASEGT. Here the CDR3 DNA reads TGTGCCAGCAGTGAAGGTTATTTAGCGGGATTCTACGAGCAGTACTTC. It yields the protein CASSEGYLAGFYEQYF.

The CDR3 reads CAWRTLNTGELFF. DNA of the CDR3: TGTGCCTGGCGGACTCTGAACACCGGGGAGCTGTTTTTT. The J gene is TRBJ2-2, the V gene TRBV30, with D maybe TRBD2 (5 bases). Germline assignment: CDR1 GTSNPN and CDR2 SVGIG (reference sequence). This CDR3 region has 13 residues. V gave up 5 bases and J gave up 1 base, with 8 bases separating them. Looking up the rest from reference TRBV30 and TRBJ2-2 gives the full variable domain: SQTIHQWPATLVQPVGSPLSLECTVEGTSNPNLYWYRQAAGRGLQLLFYSVGIGQISSEVPQNLSASRPQDRQFILSSKKLLLSDSGFYLCAWRTLNTGELFFGEGSRLTVL.

The V and J genes are TRBV25-1 and TRBJ1-1; no reliable D call. Germline values: CDR1 MGHDK, CDR2 SYGVNS. This CDR3 has 13 residues. Trimming shortened V by 5 bases and J by 5 bases, and 12 bases separated the two germline ends. The CDR3 DNA sequence: TGTGCCAGCAGTTACCTTGATGGGACTGAAGCTTTCTTT. It translates to CASSYLDGTEAFF.

The V call is TRBV11-2, the J call TRBJ2-7; 8 bases fit TRBD2. V lost 0 bases and J lost 11; bases outside the gene matches: 12. This CDR3 comprises 15 residues. The germline V gene encodes CDR1 SGHAT and CDR2 FQNNGV. CDR3 protein: CASSLDPGGAGMKYF. CDR3 coding DNA: TGTGCCAGCAGCTTAGATCCGGGGGGGGCAGGAATGAAGTACTTC. The full variable domain, rest sourced from reference TRBV11-2 and TRBJ2-7, is EAGVAQSPRYKIIEKRQSVAFWCNPISGHATLYWYQQILGQGPKLLIQFQNNGVVDDSQLPKDRFSAERLKGVDSTLKIQPAKLEDSAVYLCASSLDPGGAGMKYFGPGTRLTVT.

The chain links TRBV27 to TRBJ1-5; 8 bases agree with TRBD1. CDR1 is MNHEY and CDR2 is SMNVEV in the germline V gene (reference sequence). J gave up 7 bases and V 3 bases, and 8 bases lay outside the gene matches. This CDR3 has 15 amino acids. The CDR3 protein is CASSLRQGIGQPQHF. The CDR3 coding sequence is TGTGCCAGCAGTTTGCGACAGGGGATCGGGCAGCCCCAGCATTTT.

V usage is TRBV5-4 and J usage is TRBJ1-1; tentative D call: TRBD1 (6 bases). The CDR3 loop spans 16 amino acids. The germline CDR1 and CDR2 sequences are SGHNT and YYREEE (reference sequence). The V end was cut by 4 bases, the J end by 0 bases, with 16 bases between. CDR3: CASSPGSGGLNTEAFF. CDR3 DNA sequence: TGTGCCAGCAGCCCAGGTTCTGGGGGCCTGAACACTGAAGCTTTCTTT. Full variable domain (rest looked up from reference TRBV5-4 and TRBJ1-1): ETGVTQSPTHLIKTRGQQVTLRCSSQSGHNTVSWYQQALGQGPQFIFQYYREEENGRGNFPPRFSGLQFPNYSSELNVNALELDDSALYLCASSPGSGGLNTEAFFGQGTRLTVV.

This chain joins TRBV5-5 and TRBJ1-3, with D uncertain. The CDR3 is 16 amino acids. Germline lookup yields CDR1 SGHKS and CDR2 YYEKEE (reference sequence). Trimming shortened V by 4 bases and J by 2 bases, and 16 bases separated the two germline ends. The CDR3 coding sequence is TGTGCCAGCAGCGAACGACCTCTACGGGCTGGAAACACCATATATTTT. This codes for CASSERPLRAGNTIYF.

This chain connects TRBV6-4 to TRBJ2-2; TRBD2 might be the D (6 bases). CDR1 is MRHNA, CDR2 SNTAGT, per germline. This CDR3 contains 17 residues. Between the trimmed V and J ends, which lost 2 bases and 5 bases, there was a span of 18 bases. CDR3 residues: CASSDRMGGRRTGELFF. The CDR3 bases are TGTGCCAGCAGTGACCGTATGGGAGGTAGGCGGACCGGGGAGCTGTTTTTT.

This clone was picked up a small number of times. This chain uses TRBV6-2 or TRBV6-3 with TRBJ1-5; no reliable D call. The germline gives CDR1 MNHEY, CDR2 SVGEGT. The CDR3 has 13 residues. Between the trimmed V and J ends, which lost 2 bases and 1 base, there was a span of 3 bases. The CDR3 is CASSYSSNQPQHF. CDR3 coding DNA: TGTGCCAGCAGTTACAGCAGCAATCAGCCCCAGCATTTT.

V and J are TRBV5-6 and TRBJ1-2; 12 bases align to TRBD1. Trimming removed 0 bases from V and 8 bases from J; junction bases left unmatched: 2. CDR3 length: 14 amino acids. CDR1 and CDR2 (germline): SGHDT, YYEEEE. The CDR3 DNA reads as TGTGCCAGCAGCTTGGGGGACAGGGGGCAAGGCTACACCTTC. Its protein is CASSLGDRGQGYTF. The entire variable domain, with the rest obtained from reference TRBV5-6 and TRBJ1-2, is as follows: DAGVTQSPTHLIKTRGQQVTLRCSPKSGHDTVSWYQQALGQGPQFIFQYYEEEERQRGNFPDRFSGHQFPNYSSELNVNALLLGDSALYLCASSLGDRGQGYTFGSGTRLTVV.

This clone was seen a few times. V gene TRBV7-8 combines with J gene TRBJ1-4; D is perhaps TRBD1 (5 bases). Trimming removed 5 bases at V and 0 bases at J, with 25 bases between. Germline CDR1 is SGHVS and CDR2 is FQNEAQ. This CDR3 contains 20 residues. The DNA of the CDR3 is TGTGCCAGCAGCCCGAGGGGAGTGCCCTTCCCGCCGGCAACTAATGAAAAACTGTTTTTT. Translating gives CASSPRGVPFPPATNEKLFF.

This chain uses TRBV18 with TRBJ2-1, with D perhaps matching TRBD1 (6 bases). The CDR3 is 14 residues long. Trimming took 4 bases from V and 0 from J, leaving 7 bases between them. The germline CDR1 and CDR2 sequences are KGHSH and LQKENI. DNA of the CDR3: TGTGCCAGCTCACTAGGGGGCTCCTACAATGAGCAGTTCTTC. As protein: CASSLGGSYNEQFF.

The rearrangement uses TRBV2 and TRBJ2-1, with 7 bases fitting TRBD2. J lost 5 bases, V lost 7 bases, and 14 bases had no gene match. Per the germline V gene, CDR1 is SNHLY and CDR2 is FYNNEI. The CDR3 totals 16 residues. As DNA, the CDR3 is TGTGCCAGCACCCACCTAACGGGACTAAACAACAATGAGCAGTTCTTC. Protein product: CASTHLTGLNNNEQFF.

This clone was seen a handful of times. In DNA, the CDR3 is TGTGCCACCAGCAGGGCATCCGGCCGGAACACTGAAGCTTTCTTT. It codes for CATSRASGRNTEAFF. The gene calls are TRBV15 and TRBJ1-1; D remains ambiguous. The germline V and J ends were trimmed by 3 bases and 1 base, with 12 bases remaining between them. The CDR3 covers 15 residues. Per the germline V gene, CDR1 is LNHNV and CDR2 is YYDKDF (reference sequence).

Notes on this clone: Other DNA sequences in the sample encode the same CDR3. The V gene is TRBV27, the J gene TRBJ2-5, with TRBD1 identical over 7 bases. This CDR3 is built from 12 residues. The germline gives CDR1 MNHEY, CDR2 SMNVEV (reference sequence). The J segment lost 4 bases and the V segment lost 6 bases, leaving 2 bases of the junction unmatched. As DNA, the CDR3 is TGTGCCAGCAGACAGGGGTTAGAGACCCAGTACTTC. It specifies CASRQGLETQYF.

This chain links TRBV12-3 or TRBV12-4 with TRBJ2-1; D remains ambiguous. The V end was cut by 3 bases, the J end by 3 bases, with 6 bases between. This CDR3 is 13 amino acids long. The CDR3 is CASSFALYNEQFF. The CDR3, as DNA: TGTGCCAGCAGTTTTGCTCTCTACAATGAGCAGTTCTTC.

V and J are TRBV7-9 and TRBJ2-5; 7 nucleotides match TRBD1. The V segment lost 5 bases and the J segment 5 bases; nucleotides outside the gene matches: 8. Germline lookup yields CDR1 SEHNR and CDR2 FQNEAQ (reference sequence). The CDR3 runs to 14 residues. The CDR3 here is CASSKTGIRETQYF. CDR3 nucleotides: TGTGCCAGCAGCAAGACAGGGATTCGGGAGACCCAGTACTTC.

CDR3 nucleotides: TGTGCCAGCAGCTTGCCCACGGGGCCTCACAATGAGCAGTTCTTC. Translation: CASSLPTGPHNEQFF. The chain links TRBV5-4 to TRBJ2-1; D assignment may be TRBD1 or TRBD2 (5 bases each). The germline CDR1 and CDR2 sequences are SGHNT and YYREEE (reference sequence). The V and J ends lost 1 base and 5 bases respectively, with 13 bases between them. The CDR3 sequence is 15 residues long.

The chain has TRBV11-2 and TRBJ1-3; a weak D match, TRBD1 (6 bases). Per germline, CDR1 SGHAT and CDR2 FQNNGV. CDR3 size: 16 residues. The V gene lost 5 bases and the J gene lost 0 bases, with 14 bases spanning the gap. The CDR3 nucleotides are TGTGCCAGCAGCACAGCAAGGGACAACTCTGGAAACACCATATATTTT. It translates to CASSTARDNSGNTIYF.

J is TRBJ1-6 and V is TRBV30, with 7 bases that match TRBD1. CDR3 length equals 14 residues. Germline V gene data show CDR1 as GTSNPN and CDR2 as SVGIG (reference sequence). The junction had 3 bases not matched to a gene; V was cut back by 4 bases and J by 3 bases. DNA of the CDR3: TGTGCCTGGACTACAGGGGTCTATAATTCACCCCTCCACTTT. Residues: CAWTTGVYNSPLHF.